The 31 T cell receptor beta chains given below trace back to one sample, sequenced in a study of cytomegalovirus exposure and HLA in healthy donors. Primers for the PCR totalled 60 Vbeta and 13 Jbeta. Measured with immunoSEQ multiplex PCR; TCRdb has only the in-frame clones, and not every one. The sample totals 29,000 or so clones. The sequenced material came from PBMCs. The receptors originated from a young man in good health and CMV-seronegative.

As for this clone: The DNA is left out, because the CDR3 cannot be placed on it with certainty; the CDR3 is given as TCRdb lists it. CDR3 amino acids: CASSFGPGKQYF. The chain is built from TRBV27 and TRBJ2-7; no DNA check was done on the table's D call, TRBD1. Germline CDR1 is MNHEY and CDR2 is SMNVEV (reference sequence). The CDR3 is 12 amino acids long, termini counted.

The chain couples TRBV28 to TRBJ2-3; D might be TRBD2 (5 bases). Trimming stripped 3 bases from V and 0 bases from J, with 16 bases between. The germline CDR1 and CDR2 sequences are MDHEN and SYDVKM. CDR3 length: 17 amino acids. Here the CDR3 reads CASSFFQRPPSTDTQYF. CDR3 DNA: TGTGCCAGCAGTTTTTTTCAGCGGCCTCCTAGCACAGATACGCAGTATTTT.

The chain uses TRBV15 and TRBJ2-5, with D tentatively TRBD1 (5 bases). The CDR3 spans 14 residues. The V and J ends lost 0 bases and 4 bases respectively, with 9 bases between them. From germline, CDR1 is LNHNV and CDR2 YYDKDF (reference sequence). CDR3 residues: CATSRDRGGETQYF. CDR3 in DNA: TGTGCCACCAGCAGAGATAGGGGTGGAGAGACCCAGTACTTC.

The gene calls are TRBV6-1 and TRBJ1-4; D gene ambiguous. V was shortened by 6 bases and J by 0 bases, with 8 bases between the two germline ends. In germline, CDR1 is MNHNS, CDR2 SASEGT. This CDR3 has 14 residues. In nucleotides, the CDR3 is TGTGCCAGCAGCTCAGGTGCAACTAATGAAAAACTGTTTTTT. Its translation: CASSSGATNEKLFF.

The rearrangement links TRBV18 to TRBJ2-7; D might be TRBD1 (6 bases). Germline V CDR1 and CDR2: KGHSH, LQKENI. V was shortened by 6 bases and J by 1 base, with 22 bases between the two germline ends. There are 17 residues in the CDR3. This CDR3 reads CASSPKIAGQSSYEQYF. The CDR3, as DNA: TGTGCCAGCTCCCCCAAAATAGCAGGACAGTCATCCTACGAGCAGTACTTC.

The chain is built from TRBV7-2 and TRBJ1-6; unclear D gene. Trimming cost V 1 base and J 0 bases, with 10 bases left between them. The CDR3 sequence is 17 residues long. Germline CDR1 reads SGHTA; CDR2 reads FQGNSA. The CDR3 region has the DNA TGTGCCAGCAGCTTAGGAGGGATTAGCTCCTATAATTCACCCCTCCACTTT. Encoded protein: CASSLGGISSYNSPLHF.

This chain uses TRBV28 with TRBJ2-2; TRBD2 agrees at 7 bases. The V gene end was trimmed by 3 bases and the J gene end by 3 bases; junction bases not matched to a gene: 7. This CDR3 is 16 amino acids long. Germline V gene lookup returns CDR1 MDHEN and CDR2 SYDVKM. The CDR3 here is CASSLLADGYTGELFF. CDR3 bases: TGTGCCAGCAGTTTGCTAGCGGATGGGTACACCGGGGAGCTGTTTTTT. Full variable domain (remainder filled in from reference TRBV28 and TRBJ2-2): DVKVTQSSRYLVKRTGEKVFLECVQDMDHENMFWYRQDPGLGLRLIYFSYDVKMKEKGDIPEGYSVSREKKERFSLILESASTNQTSMYLCASSLLADGYTGELFFGEGSRLTVL.

The chain couples TRBV5-1 to TRBJ1-1; the D gene is possibly TRBD1 (6 bases). Trimming removed 4 bases from V and 0 bases from J, with 16 bases in between. This CDR3 contains 16 residues. The germline V gene has CDR1 SGHRS and CDR2 YFSETQ. Here the CDR3 DNA reads TGCGCCAGCAGCCCGGGAGGGGGGATAATGAACACTGAAGCTTTCTTT. Translating gives CASSPGGGIMNTEAFF.

The chain combines TRBV25-1 with TRBJ2-2, with TRBD2 identical over 8 bases. Germline V gene lookup returns CDR1 MGHDK and CDR2 SYGVNS. CDR3 size: 14 residues. The V segment lost 4 bases and the J segment 4 bases; nucleotides outside the gene matches: 2. CDR3 sequence: CASSGLAGTGELFF. The CDR3, as DNA: TGTGCCAGCAGTGGGCTAGCGGGCACCGGGGAGCTGTTTTTT.

The chain recombines TRBV28 with TRBJ1-2; the D is unclear. The CDR3 sequence is 13 residues long. Per germline, CDR1 MDHEN and CDR2 SYDVKM. With 4 bases removed from V and 2 bases from J, the gap between germline ends came to 8 bases. CDR3 DNA: TGTGCCAGCAGTTCCTCACAGAACTATGGCTACACCTTC. It yields the protein CASSSSQNYGYTF.

V is TRBV6-5 and J is TRBJ2-5; a weak D match, TRBD1 (7 bases). Trimming removed 4 bases from V and 11 bases from J, with 14 bases in between. The V gene's germline CDR1 is MNHEY and CDR2 SVGAGI. The CDR3 spans 12 residues. The CDR3 nucleotides read TGTGCCAGCAGTTTGACCAGGGGGGAGCAGTACTTC. Translation gives CASSLTRGEQYF.

CDR3 residues: CATSREGTSGRSSDTQYF. As DNA, the CDR3 is TGTGCCACCAGCAGAGAGGGGACTAGCGGGAGGTCGTCAGATACGCAGTATTTT. The rearrangement links TRBV15 to TRBJ2-3; 15 bases are shared with TRBD2. The CDR3 spans 18 residues. Germline CDR1 reads LNHNV; CDR2 reads YYDKDF (reference sequence). Trimming cost V 0 bases and J 4 bases; bases outside gene matches: 5.

The gene calls are TRBV19 and TRBJ1-2; TRBD1 matches at 9 bases. V gave up 4 bases and J gave up 5 bases; unmatched junction bases: 8. The CDR3 is 15 residues long. CDR1 and CDR2 (germline): LNHDA, SQIVND (reference sequence). The CDR3 reads CASSTRGQGIYGYTF. CDR3 nucleotides: TGTGCCAGTAGTACCAGGGGACAGGGAATTTATGGCTACACCTTC.

The chain recombines TRBV29-1 with TRBJ2-7, with a possible D match to TRBD1 (6 bases). The V end lost 2 bases, the J end lost 2 bases, and 10 bases lay between the germline ends. CDR3 length: 13 residues. From germline, CDR1 is SQVTM and CDR2 ANQGSEA. The CDR3 here is CSVEKDRTYEQYF. CDR3 sequence (DNA): TGCAGCGTTGAAAAGGACAGAACCTACGAGCAGTACTTC.

CDR3 in amino acids: CASSKERGYIQYF. CDR3 DNA sequence: TGTGCCAGCAGCAAAGAGCGGGGATACATTCAGTACTTC. The rearrangement links TRBV7-2 to TRBJ2-4; the match to TRBD2 covers 7 bases. After removal of 5 bases from V and 8 bases from J, the junction contained 6 bases not matched to a gene. The CDR3 has 13 residues. CDR1 SGHTA and CDR2 FQGNSA come from the germline V gene.

The chain employs TRBV6-6 and TRBJ2-5, with 8 bases aligning to TRBD2. Unmatched junction bases numbered 4, after V lost 5 bases and J lost 5 bases. Germline V CDR1 and CDR2: MNHNY, SVGAGI (reference sequence). There are 13 residues in the CDR3. The CDR3 DNA sequence: TGTGCCAGCAGTAGCGGGAGAGAGGAGACCCAGTACTTC. Encoded protein: CASSSGREETQYF.

The chain uses TRBV27 and TRBJ2-7, with D possibly being TRBD2 (5 bases). V was shortened by 5 bases and J by 0 bases, with 8 bases between the two germline ends. This CDR3 is 13 amino acids long. Germline V gene sequence: CDR1 MNHEY, CDR2 SMNVEV (reference sequence). The CDR3 DNA is TGTGCCAGCAGTCCGGGATCCTCCTACGAGCAGTACTTC. It codes for CASSPGSSYEQYF.

V usage is TRBV5-8 and J usage is TRBJ1-5; a possible D gene is TRBD1 (5 bases). There are 17 residues in the CDR3. V lost 4 bases and J lost 0, with 17 bases in between. The germline V gene encodes CDR1 SGHTS and CDR2 YDEGEE. The DNA of the CDR3 is TGTGCCAGCAGCAAACGGATATCAGGGTTTAGCAATCAGCCCCAGCATTTT. Its translation: CASSKRISGFSNQPQHF.

The CDR3 coding sequence is TGCGCCAGCAGCCAAGATCTCCAGGGTGGGCTCGGGGAAGCTTTCTTT. Translated: CASSQDLQGGLGEAFF. V is TRBV4-1 and J is TRBJ1-1; possibly TRBD1 for D (5 bases). V gave up 0 bases and J gave up 8 bases, with 19 bases separating them. The CDR3 is 16 residues long. Germline assignment: CDR1 MGHRA and CDR2 YSYEKL.

The chain combines TRBV19 with TRBJ1-3; D unclear. Trimming left V 6 bases short and J 0 bases short, with 6 bases between. The CDR3 contains 13 residues. CDR1 and CDR2 (germline): LNHDA, SQIVND (reference sequence). The CDR3 nucleotides are TGTGCCAGTAGGACATTCTCTGGAAACACCATATATTTT. It specifies CASRTFSGNTIYF.

The chain uses TRBV10-3 and TRBJ2-7, with 10 bases matching TRBD2. The CDR3 extends over 13 amino acids. J was trimmed by 5 bases and V by 10 bases; bases with no gene match: 8. CDR1 ENHRY and CDR2 SYGVKD come from the germline V gene. The CDR3 is CATNLAGGNEQYF. CDR3 in DNA: TGTGCCACGAACTTAGCGGGAGGCAACGAGCAGTACTTC.

The V and J genes are TRBV10-3 and TRBJ1-1; 7 bases line up with TRBD1. J gave up 1 base and V 4 bases, and 9 bases lay outside the gene matches. Per the germline V gene, CDR1 is ENHRY and CDR2 is SYGVKD. This CDR3 spans 16 amino acids. CDR3 in DNA: TGTGCCATCAGTGGGAATACAGGGGTGGGGAACACTGAAGCTTTCTTT. Its protein is CAISGNTGVGNTEAFF.

This chain uses TRBV10-3 with TRBJ1-5; 9 bases align to TRBD1. The CDR3 has 14 amino acids. J gave up 3 bases and V 6 bases, and 3 bases lay outside the gene matches. Germline V lookup: CDR1 ENHRY, CDR2 SYGVKD. The CDR3 reads CAISGQGFNQPQHF. DNA of the CDR3: TGTGCCATCAGCGGACAGGGGTTCAATCAGCCCCAGCATTTT.

This rearrangement joins TRBV7-6 to TRBJ2-7; D is perhaps TRBD1 (6 bases). With 5 bases removed from V and 7 bases from J, the gap between germline ends came to 21 bases. There are 15 residues in the CDR3. Germline CDR1 SGHVS, CDR2 FNYEAQ. CDR3 DNA sequence: TGTGCCAGCAGCCCGCGCAGGGGCGCCATGAGGGAGCAGTACTTC. Translation gives CASSPRRGAMREQYF.

This sequence joins TRBV7-9 and TRBJ1-1; possibly TRBD1 for D (6 bases). The CDR3 totals 14 residues. In germline, CDR1 is SEHNR, CDR2 FQNEAQ (reference sequence). Trimming stripped 5 bases from V and 4 bases from J, with 14 bases between. As DNA, the CDR3 is TGTGCCAGCAGCCCTCAGGGAGGGGGCACTGAAGCTTTCTTT. This translates into CASSPQGGGTEAFF.

The chain is built from TRBV19 and TRBJ2-7; D might be TRBD2 (6 bases). Germline V lookup: CDR1 LNHDA, CDR2 SQIVND (reference sequence). The CDR3 is 14 residues long. Between the trimmed V and J ends, which lost 1 base and 6 bases, there was a span of 13 bases. CDR3: CASSIVGVGLEQYF. The CDR3 DNA is TGTGCCAGTAGTATAGTAGGGGTGGGACTCGAGCAGTACTTC.

This chain uses TRBV14 with TRBJ1-4, with D hard to call. Germline CDR1 is SGHDN and CDR2 is FVKESK. Trimming took off 4 bases at V and 8 bases at J, with 14 bases between the two ends. This CDR3 comprises 14 residues. DNA of the CDR3: TGTGCCAGCAGCCGTTACTCGGGTGGAGAAAAACTGTTTTTT. This codes for CASSRYSGGEKLFF.

The V call is TRBV5-4, the J call TRBJ1-3; D might be TRBD1 (6 bases). V was shortened by 3 bases and J by 0 bases, with 13 bases between the two germline ends. Germline V lookup: CDR1 SGHNT, CDR2 YYREEE (reference sequence). The CDR3 spans 16 residues. The CDR3 bases are TGTGCCAGCAGCTCAGGACAGCCCCGCTCTGGAAACACCATATATTTT. Translating it yields CASSSGQPRSGNTIYF.

This chain links TRBV19 with TRBJ2-7; D remains ambiguous. Trimming cost V 8 bases and J 3 bases, with 8 bases left between them. The germline gives CDR1 LNHDA, CDR2 SQIVND (reference sequence). This CDR3 has 11 residues. CDR3 DNA sequence: TGTGCCAGTTCGGCGGACTACGAGCAGTACTTC. Its protein is CASSADYEQYF.

About this clone: This specimen includes other DNA sequences encoding the same CDR3. The V gene is TRBV29-1, the J gene TRBJ1-1; D is unclear. V lost 8 bases, J lost 0 bases, and 13 bases lay in between. CDR1 is SQVTM and CDR2 is ANQGSEA in the germline V gene. CDR3 length: 13 residues. CDR3 amino acids: CSFQIGVNTEAFF. The CDR3 DNA follows: TGCAGCTTCCAGATCGGGGTGAACACTGAAGCTTTCTTT.

The chain uses TRBV6-5 and TRBJ1-2; D call uncertain. V gave up 3 bases and J gave up 7 bases, with 15 bases separating them. The CDR3 is made up of 14 amino acids. In germline, CDR1 is MNHEY, CDR2 SVGAGI. CDR3: CASSYLDSTTGYTF. The CDR3 DNA is TGTGCCAGCAGTTATTTGGACTCGACTACTGGCTACACCTTC.